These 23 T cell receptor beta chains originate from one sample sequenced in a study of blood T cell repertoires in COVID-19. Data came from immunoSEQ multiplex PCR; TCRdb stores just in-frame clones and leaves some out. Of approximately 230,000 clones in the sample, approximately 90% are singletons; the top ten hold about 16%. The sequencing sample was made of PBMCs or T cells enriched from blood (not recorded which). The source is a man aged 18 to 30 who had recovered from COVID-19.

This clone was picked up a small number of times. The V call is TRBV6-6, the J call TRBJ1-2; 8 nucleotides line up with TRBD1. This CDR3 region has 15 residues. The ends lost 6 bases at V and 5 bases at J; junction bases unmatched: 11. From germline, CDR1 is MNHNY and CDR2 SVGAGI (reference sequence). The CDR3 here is CASRDSTGAMYGYTF. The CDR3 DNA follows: TGTGCCAGCAGGGACTCGACAGGGGCCATGTATGGCTACACCTTC.

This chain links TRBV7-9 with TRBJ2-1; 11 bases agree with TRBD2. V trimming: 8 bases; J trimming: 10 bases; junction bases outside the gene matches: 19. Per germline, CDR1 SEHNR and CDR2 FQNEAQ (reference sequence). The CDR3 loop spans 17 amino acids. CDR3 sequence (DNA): TGTGCCAGCGTCCCCCACCCTCGCAGACTAGCGGGAAAGGAGCAGTTCTTC. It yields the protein CASVPHPRRLAGKEQFF.

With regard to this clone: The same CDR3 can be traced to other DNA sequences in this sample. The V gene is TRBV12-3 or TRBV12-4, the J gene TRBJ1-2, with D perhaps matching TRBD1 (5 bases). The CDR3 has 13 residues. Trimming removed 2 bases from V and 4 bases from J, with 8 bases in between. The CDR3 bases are TGTGCCAGCAGTTTACGGGGGGGCTATGGCTACACCTTC. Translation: CASSLRGGYGYTF.

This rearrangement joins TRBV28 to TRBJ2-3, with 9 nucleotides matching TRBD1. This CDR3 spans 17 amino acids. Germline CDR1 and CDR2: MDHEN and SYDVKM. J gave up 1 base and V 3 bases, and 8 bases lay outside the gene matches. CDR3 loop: CASSFAPGQGGTDTQYF. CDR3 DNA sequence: TGTGCCAGCAGTTTTGCTCCGGGACAGGGAGGCACAGATACGCAGTATTTT. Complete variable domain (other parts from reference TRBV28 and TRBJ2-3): DVKVTQSSRYLVKRTGEKVFLECVQDMDHENMFWYRQDPGLGLRLIYFSYDVKMKEKGDIPEGYSVSREKKERFSLILESASTNQTSMYLCASSFAPGQGGTDTQYFGPGTRLTVL.

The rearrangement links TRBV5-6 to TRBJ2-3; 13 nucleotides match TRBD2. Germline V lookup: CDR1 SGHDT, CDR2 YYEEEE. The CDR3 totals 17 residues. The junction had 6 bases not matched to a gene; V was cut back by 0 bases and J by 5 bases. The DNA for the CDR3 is TGTGCCAGCAGCTTGGCAGTGGGACTAGCGGGACTAGATACGCAGTATTTT. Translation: CASSLAVGLAGLDTQYF.

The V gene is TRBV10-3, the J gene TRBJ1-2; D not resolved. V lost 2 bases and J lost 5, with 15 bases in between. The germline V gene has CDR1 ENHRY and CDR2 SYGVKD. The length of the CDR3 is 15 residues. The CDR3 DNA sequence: TGTGCCATCAGTGAGATGACTTCCCAGAGGTATGGCTACACCTTC. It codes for CAISEMTSQRYGYTF.

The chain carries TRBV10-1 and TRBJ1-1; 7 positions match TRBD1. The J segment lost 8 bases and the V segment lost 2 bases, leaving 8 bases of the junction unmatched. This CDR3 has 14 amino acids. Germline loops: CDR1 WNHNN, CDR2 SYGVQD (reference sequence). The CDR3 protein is CASSENWDREEAFF. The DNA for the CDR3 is TGCGCCAGCAGTGAGAACTGGGACAGAGAAGAAGCTTTCTTT.

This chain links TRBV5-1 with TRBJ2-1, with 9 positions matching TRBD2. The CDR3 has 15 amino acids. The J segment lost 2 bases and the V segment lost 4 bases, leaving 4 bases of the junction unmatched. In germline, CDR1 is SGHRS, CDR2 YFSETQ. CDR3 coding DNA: TGCGCCAGCAGCCCGCAGCGGGAGGCCTACAATGAGCAGTTCTTC. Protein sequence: CASSPQREAYNEQFF. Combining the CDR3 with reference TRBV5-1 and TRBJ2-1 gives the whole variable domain KAGVTQTPRYLIKTRGQQVTLSCSPISGHRSVSWYQQTPGQGLQFLFEYFSETQRNKGNFPGRFSGRQFSNSRSEMNVSTLELGDSALYLCASSPQREAYNEQFFGPGTRLTVL.

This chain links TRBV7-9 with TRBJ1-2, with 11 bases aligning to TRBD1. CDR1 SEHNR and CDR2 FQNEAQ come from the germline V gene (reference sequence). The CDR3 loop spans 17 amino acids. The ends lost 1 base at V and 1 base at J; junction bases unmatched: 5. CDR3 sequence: CASSLGGTGGDNYGYTF. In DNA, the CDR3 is TGTGCCAGCAGCTTAGGGGGGACAGGGGGTGATAACTATGGCTACACCTTC.

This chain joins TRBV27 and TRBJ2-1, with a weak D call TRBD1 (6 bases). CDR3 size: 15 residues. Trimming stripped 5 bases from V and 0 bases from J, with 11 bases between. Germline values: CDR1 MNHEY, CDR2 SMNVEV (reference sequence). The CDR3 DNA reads TGTGCCAGCAGTGCCGGACAGTCCTCCTACAATGAGCAGTTCTTC. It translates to CASSAGQSSYNEQFF.

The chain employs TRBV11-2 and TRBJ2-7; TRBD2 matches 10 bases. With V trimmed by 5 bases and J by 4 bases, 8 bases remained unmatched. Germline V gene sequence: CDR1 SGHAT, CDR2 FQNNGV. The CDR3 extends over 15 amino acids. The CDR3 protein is CASSPASGRGYEQYF. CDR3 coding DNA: TGTGCCAGCAGCCCAGCTAGCGGGAGAGGTTACGAGCAGTACTTC. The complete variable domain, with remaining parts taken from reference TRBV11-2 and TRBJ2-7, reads EAGVAQSPRYKIIEKRQSVAFWCNPISGHATLYWYQQILGQGPKLLIQFQNNGVVDDSQLPKDRFSAERLKGVDSTLKIQPAKLEDSAVYLCASSPASGRGYEQYFGPGTRLTVT.

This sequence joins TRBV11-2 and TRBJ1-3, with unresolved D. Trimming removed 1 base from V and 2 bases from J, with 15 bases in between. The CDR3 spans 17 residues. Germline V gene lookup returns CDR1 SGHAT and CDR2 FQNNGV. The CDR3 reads CASSLGLRPGAGNTIYF. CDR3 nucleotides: TGTGCCAGCAGCTTAGGGCTTCGACCGGGTGCTGGAAACACCATATATTTT.

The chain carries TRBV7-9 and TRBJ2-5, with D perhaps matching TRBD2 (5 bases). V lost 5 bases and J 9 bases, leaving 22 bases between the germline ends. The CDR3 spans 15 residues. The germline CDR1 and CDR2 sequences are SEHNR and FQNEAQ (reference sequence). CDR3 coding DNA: TGTGCCAGCAGCCTGGACGGGGTCCCCCGCAGTCCCCAGTACTTC. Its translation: CASSLDGVPRSPQYF.

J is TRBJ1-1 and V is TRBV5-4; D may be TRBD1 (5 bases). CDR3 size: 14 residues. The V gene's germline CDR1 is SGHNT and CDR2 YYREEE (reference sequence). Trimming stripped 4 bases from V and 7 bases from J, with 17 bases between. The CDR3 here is CASSGGVQGVEAFF. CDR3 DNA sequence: TGTGCCAGCAGCGGAGGGGTGCAGGGCGTTGAAGCTTTCTTT.

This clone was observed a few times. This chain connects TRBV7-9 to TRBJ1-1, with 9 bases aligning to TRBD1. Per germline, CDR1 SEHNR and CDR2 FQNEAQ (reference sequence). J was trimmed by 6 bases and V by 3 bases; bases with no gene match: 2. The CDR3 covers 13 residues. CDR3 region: CASSFTGGPEAFF. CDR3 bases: TGTGCCAGCAGCTTCACAGGGGGCCCTGAAGCTTTCTTT.

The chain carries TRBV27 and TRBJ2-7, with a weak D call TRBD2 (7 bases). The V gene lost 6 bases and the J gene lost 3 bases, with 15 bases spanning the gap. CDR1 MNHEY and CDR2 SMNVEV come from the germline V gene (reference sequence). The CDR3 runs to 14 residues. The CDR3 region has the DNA TGTGCCAGCAGGCCCGGGGGGCTTGGCTACGAGCAGTACTTC. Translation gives CASRPGGLGYEQYF.

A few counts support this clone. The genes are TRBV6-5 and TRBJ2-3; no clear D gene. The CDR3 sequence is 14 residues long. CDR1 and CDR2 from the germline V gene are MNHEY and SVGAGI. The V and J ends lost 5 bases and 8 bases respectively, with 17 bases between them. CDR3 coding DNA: TGTGCCAGCAGTCCTGGCGACGGTCCGGGTACGCAGTATTTT. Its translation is CASSPGDGPGTQYF.

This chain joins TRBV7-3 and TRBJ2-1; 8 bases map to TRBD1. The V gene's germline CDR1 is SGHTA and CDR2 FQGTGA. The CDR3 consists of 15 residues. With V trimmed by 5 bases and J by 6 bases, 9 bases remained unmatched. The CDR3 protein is CASSVGQGLSNEQFF. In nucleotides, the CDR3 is TGTGCCAGCAGCGTTGGACAGGGCCTATCCAATGAGCAGTTCTTC.

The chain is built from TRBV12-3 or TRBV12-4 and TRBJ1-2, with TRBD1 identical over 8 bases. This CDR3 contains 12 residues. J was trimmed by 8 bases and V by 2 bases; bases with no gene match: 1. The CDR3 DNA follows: TGTGCCAGCAGTTTACCAGGGGGCGGCTACACCTTC. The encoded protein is CASSLPGGGYTF.

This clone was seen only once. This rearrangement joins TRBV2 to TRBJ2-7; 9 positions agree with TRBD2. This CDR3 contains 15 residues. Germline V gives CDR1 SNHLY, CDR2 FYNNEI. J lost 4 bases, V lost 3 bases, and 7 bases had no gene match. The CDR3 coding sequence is TGTGCCAGCAGTGACCCTTCTAGCGGGGATTACGAGCAGTACTTC. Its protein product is CASSDPSSGDYEQYF.

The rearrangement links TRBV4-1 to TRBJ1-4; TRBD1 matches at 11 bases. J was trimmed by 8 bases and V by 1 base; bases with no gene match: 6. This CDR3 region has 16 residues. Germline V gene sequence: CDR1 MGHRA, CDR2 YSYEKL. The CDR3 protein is CASSQGDRGEREKLFF. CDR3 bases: TGCGCCAGCAGCCAAGGGGACAGGGGGGAGAGAGAAAAACTGTTTTTT.

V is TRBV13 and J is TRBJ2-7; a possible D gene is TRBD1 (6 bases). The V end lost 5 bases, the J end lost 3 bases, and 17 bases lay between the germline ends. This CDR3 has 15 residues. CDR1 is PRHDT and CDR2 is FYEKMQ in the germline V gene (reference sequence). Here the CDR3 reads CASSMGLQGIYEQYF. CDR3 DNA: TGTGCCAGCAGCATGGGCCTACAGGGTATCTACGAGCAGTACTTC.

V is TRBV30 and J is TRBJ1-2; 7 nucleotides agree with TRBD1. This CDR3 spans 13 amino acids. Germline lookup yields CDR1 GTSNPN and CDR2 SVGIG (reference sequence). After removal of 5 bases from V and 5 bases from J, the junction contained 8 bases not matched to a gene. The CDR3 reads CAWVRDSLYGYTF. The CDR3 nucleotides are TGTGCCTGGGTACGGGACAGCCTATATGGCTACACCTTC.